The text below deals with one T cell receptor (beta chain). The clone's antigen remains unknown. Base qualities are not provided; no much larger clone lies one nucleotide away. From its cysteine to its phenylalanine, the CDR3 spans 16 amino acids. Here the CDR3 DNA is all that survives: 48 bases in frame from base 1. V is reduced by 4 bases and J by 0 bases, leaving a spacing of 12 bases between them. As encoded in the germline V gene, CDR1 is MGHRA while CDR2 is YSYEKL. The data originate from a study of blood T cell repertoires in COVID-19 (dated by TCRdb to the early 2020s). Study-level background: Samples covering the acute and convalescent phases of COVID-19 were provided by collaborators in the United States, Italy and Spain. The material from the prospective study consisted of cDNA or gDNA derived from T cells, B-cell-depleted T cells, or PBMCs. Deeply sampled blood TCRbeta repertoires from subjects exposed to, actively infected with, or recovered from COVID-19 were included in the dataset. The repertoires were made available in a free public database intended to serve as a resource for research on the immune response to SARS-CoV-2. The samples were drawn from two sources: the first 160 participants of the ongoing ImmuneRACE study, and over 950 subjects contributed by 6 global collaborators. The sample metadata nearly always contained a de-identified subject ID, COVID-19 status, age in years and sex. Where available, HLA class I and class II types were obtained from metadata supplied by the sample provider rather than from assay-based typing.

Study-level results and caveats: Clinical and demographic metadata were provided uncurated, with the amount varying by source and participant.

Each collaborating institution followed its own protocols to collect whole blood in K2EDTA tubes. Collaborator samples were shipped for TCRbeta analysis as frozen whole blood, isolated PBMCs, or DNA extracted from either sample type. TCRbeta CDR3 regions were amplified from genomic DNA by means of the immunoSEQ Assay, a bias-controlled multiplex PCR. Regarding the original processing steps: The number of nucleated cells in each sample was estimated from the amplification of reference gene primers within the assay. To quantify the absolute abundance of each unique TCRbeta CDR3 rearrangement, sequence reads were collapsed and filtered. Productive Simpson clonality was computed per sample as the square root of Simpson's diversity index over productive rearrangements. TCRdb obtained this table from immuneACCESS and retained in-frame rearrangements with V and J assigned. These tables miss some clones; where compared with another copy, unresolved V genes account for less than half of the shortfall, and the remainder is unexplained. The V and J calls and clone size are taken from that table; D and trimming were inferred from the DNA. Here the sample has 99,000 or so clones; about 79% occur a single time. The ten largest clonotypes hold 2.5% to 3.5% of the sample.

The chain joins TRBV4-1 to TRBJ1-4, and the D gene may be TRBD1, 6 bases matching. This clonotype originated in a woman over 75 with active or convalescent COVID-19. The sample taken for sequencing was peripheral blood. The CDR3 amino acid sequence is: CASSRGTGPTNEKLFF. The DNA is TGCGCCAGCAGCCGAGGAACAGGGCCAACTAATGAAAAACTGTTTTTT.